This T cell receptor (beta chain) was documented in a study of cytomegalovirus exposure and HLA in healthy donors. Of note for this clone: Its cognate antigen is unknown.

Trimming removed 4 bases at V and 1 base at J, with 19 bases between. The CDR3 consists of 17 residues. Germline CDR1 and CDR2: KGHSY and FQNENV. The PCR ran on 60 Vbeta and 13 Jbeta primers. Assay used: immunoSEQ multiplex PCR; TCRdb lists only in-frame clones, some missing. The table records under 200,000 clones, around 77% of them present only once. General study findings and limits: Highly shared sequence variants in one cluster were likely a sequencing artifact. A later analysis showed HLA-associated TCR beta chains outstripping equally common others in clonal expansion. Analyses of presence/absence relied on an assumption of roughly uniform sequencing depth across donors. Previously analyzed data showed that most TCR beta V segments were productive at a frequency of about 87% or about 30%.

V is TRBV16 and J is TRBJ1-1; D is possibly TRBD1 (5 bases). The receptor comes from a woman aged 25 to 39 in good health and CMV-seronegative. The sequenced sample consisted of PBMCs. This chain's CDR3 is CASSRHLPGGTNTEAFF. CDR3 DNA: TGTGCCAGCAGCCGACACCTCCCGGGGGGGACGAACACTGAAGCTTTCTTT.